Described below is a single T cell receptor beta chain sequence and its context. Its specificity is not known. Pooling was applied to second doses at about 4 or about 12 weeks. The data are from a study of T cell responses to AZD1222 COVID-19 vaccine. Data came from immunoSEQ multiplex PCR; TCRdb stores just in-frame clones and leaves some out. The data show 40,000 to 55,000 clones, around 90% seen once. Study-wide results and caveats: The donor group comprised mostly white British people and more females; the analysis possibly underestimated clonal diversity. CD4 TCRs covered the whole spike, strongest at regions 160-218 and 743-854. Repertoire collection took place solely once the T cell response had peaked.

Trimming removed 6 bases from V and 1 base from J, with 6 bases in between. The CDR3 runs to 12 residues. Germline CDR1 is SNHLY and CDR2 is FYNNEI. The TCR sequence derives from an adult who received the AZD1222 COVID-19 vaccine. This specimen consisted of peripheral blood, obtained 28 days after the second AZD1222 dose. The chain joins TRBV2 to TRBJ1-1, with no clear D. DNA for the CDR3: TGTGCCAGCAGCGCGTGGAACACTGAAGCTTTCTTT. Its translation is CASSAWNTEAFF.